Each of the 32 T cell receptor beta chains below was sequenced from the same sample in a study of T cell responses to AZD1222 COVID-19 vaccine. Sequenced by immunoSEQ multiplex PCR; TCRdb stores in-frame clones only, minus some. The sample has approximately 150,000 clones, roughly 90% seen once. The sequencing here drew on peripheral blood, taken 28 days after the second AZD1222 dose. The receptors were gathered from an adult who received the AZD1222 COVID-19 vaccine.

In regard to this clone: At one of its ends the junction is not consistent with the germline gene, which may arise from a read error. The chain is built from TRBV7-7 and TRBJ2-5, with 8 bases lining up with TRBD2. This CDR3 is built from 16 residues. Germline V CDR1 and CDR2: SSHAT, FNYEAQ (reference sequence). The CDR3 is CASSLVRGGSGETQYF. As DNA, the CDR3 is TGTGCTAGCAGCTTAGTTCGGGGGGGGTCTGGAGAGACCCAGTACTTC.

The chain links TRBV25-1 to TRBJ2-7; no clear D. CDR1 is MGHDK and CDR2 is SYGVNS in the germline V gene. There are 13 residues in the CDR3. V shed 3 bases and J shed 2 bases, with 8 bases lying between them. The CDR3 reads CASSDRITYEQYF. CDR3 bases: TGTGCCAGCAGTGACCGGATTACCTACGAGCAGTACTTC.

This clone was seen a single time. The V and J genes are TRBV19 and TRBJ1-2; D may be TRBD1 (6 bases). The V end was cut by 3 bases, the J end by 3 bases, with 20 bases between. Germline CDR1 LNHDA, CDR2 SQIVND (reference sequence). This CDR3 comprises 17 residues. DNA of the CDR3: TGTGCCAGTAGTATCCCCGGTGGGGGGCGAATGGACTATGGCTACACCTTC. This gives the protein CASSIPGGGRMDYGYTF. Using reference TRBV19 and TRBJ1-2 for the parts outside the CDR3, the full variable domain is DGGITQSPKYLFRKEGQNVTLSCEQNLNHDAMYWYRQDPGQGLRLIYYSQIVNDFQKGDIAEGYSVSREKKESFPLTVTSAQKNPTAFYLCASSIPGGGRMDYGYTFGSGTRLTVV.

This sequence joins TRBV5-1 and TRBJ1-2, with D possibly TRBD1 on 6 matching bases. The CDR3 loop spans 14 amino acids. Germline V lookup: CDR1 SGHRS, CDR2 YFSETQ. Between the trimmed V and J ends, which lost 5 bases and 7 bases, there was a span of 18 bases. The CDR3 nucleotides read TGCGCCAGCAGTACAGGGAGCGCCCCTGTTGGCTACACCTTC. This gives the protein CASSTGSAPVGYTF. Combining the CDR3 with reference TRBV5-1 and TRBJ1-2 gives the whole variable domain KAGVTQTPRYLIKTRGQQVTLSCSPISGHRSVSWYQQTPGQGLQFLFEYFSETQRNKGNFPGRFSGRQFSNSRSEMNVSTLELGDSALYLCASSTGSAPVGYTFGSGTRLTVV.

The count of this clone is one. This chain links TRBV2 with TRBJ1-4; TRBD1 matches at 9 bases. The CDR3 consists of 14 residues. CDR1 is SNHLY and CDR2 is FYNNEI in the germline V gene. Trimming at V came to 7 bases and at J to 7 bases, leaving 7 bases not matched to a gene. The CDR3 sequence is CASKGQGISEKLFF. The CDR3 DNA reads TGTGCCAGCAAAGGACAGGGGATAAGTGAAAAACTGTTTTTT.

This rearrangement joins TRBV29-1 to TRBJ1-1, with 7 bases fitting TRBD1. The CDR3 consists of 13 residues. CDR1 is SQVTM, CDR2 ANQGSEA, per germline. V lost 6 bases to trimming and J lost 0 bases; unmatched junction nucleotides: 4. DNA for the CDR3: TGCAGCGTGGGACAGCTCATGAACACTGAAGCTTTCTTT. This encodes CSVGQLMNTEAFF.

J is TRBJ1-1 and V is TRBV7-2; D perhaps matches TRBD1 (5 bases). Trimming shortened V by 4 bases and J by 9 bases, and 18 bases separated the two germline ends. This CDR3 contains 14 residues. Germline CDR1 is SGHTA and CDR2 is FQGNSA. The CDR3 nucleotides are TGTGCCAGCAGCTCCCTCAGGGCCTCCCGGAAAGCTTTCTTT. Residues: CASSSLRASRKAFF.

A few counts support this clone. This chain joins TRBV14 and TRBJ1-6, with TRBD1 identical over 7 bases. This CDR3 has 15 amino acids. Germline V gives CDR1 SGHDN, CDR2 FVKESK. The junction had 8 bases not matched to a gene; V was cut back by 3 bases and J by 9 bases. CDR3 loop: CASSQGLHRGSPLHF. The CDR3, as DNA: TGTGCCAGCAGCCAGGGACTTCACAGGGGTTCACCCCTCCACTTT.

The gene calls are TRBV28 and TRBJ2-1, with TRBD1 identical over 7 bases. The V and J ends lost 8 bases and 3 bases, in that order; junction bases with no gene match: 1. Germline V lookup: CDR1 MDHEN, CDR2 SYDVKM. This CDR3 has 12 residues. The CDR3 DNA is TGTGCCAGCCGGACAGGCTACAATGAGCAGTTCTTC. The encoded protein is CASRTGYNEQFF.

The rearrangement joins TRBV18 to TRBJ2-7; D ambiguous. V was shortened by 6 bases and J by 0 bases, with 15 bases between the two germline ends. Germline V gene sequence: CDR1 KGHSH, CDR2 LQKENI. CDR3 length: 15 residues. DNA for the CDR3: TGTGCCAGCTCCCCCGTGGCGTTGAGCTCCTACGAGCAGTACTTC. As protein: CASSPVALSSYEQYF.

There are a few counts of this clone. The V gene is TRBV13, the J gene TRBJ2-5, with D hard to call. Germline V CDR1 and CDR2: PRHDT, FYEKMQ (reference sequence). This CDR3 is built from 14 residues. V was shortened by 0 bases and J by 2 bases, with 7 bases between the two germline ends. The CDR3 DNA is TGTGCCAGCAGCTTAGGGGCTAGACAAGAGACCCAGTACTTC. Encoded protein: CASSLGARQETQYF. The full variable domain, its missing parts supplied by reference TRBV13 and TRBJ2-5, is AAGVIQSPRHLIKEKRETATLKCYPIPRHDTVYWYQQGPGQDPQFLISFYEKMQSDKGSIPDRFSAQQFSDYHSELNMSSLELGDSALYFCASSLGARQETQYFGPGTRLLVL.

This clone was seen a handful of times. The V call is TRBV5-5, the J call TRBJ1-1, with unresolved D. This CDR3 region has 13 residues. Germline V gives CDR1 SGHKS, CDR2 YYEKEE (reference sequence). Trimming took 5 bases from V and 0 from J, leaving 8 bases between them. The DNA for the CDR3 is TGTGCCAGCAGGTTAGATATGAACACTGAAGCTTTCTTT. Its translation: CASRLDMNTEAFF.

This chain uses TRBV10-1 with TRBJ2-3; D may correspond to TRBD1 or TRBD2 (5 bases each). The germline V gene has CDR1 WNHNN and CDR2 SYGVQD (reference sequence). This CDR3 spans 16 amino acids. Trimming shortened V by 4 bases and J by 6 bases, and 20 bases separated the two germline ends. The CDR3 loop is CASSGPGQGFRDTQYF. The CDR3 bases are TGCGCCAGCAGTGGGCCGGGGCAGGGCTTTAGGGATACGCAGTATTTT.

The chain couples TRBV29-1 to TRBJ1-4; TRBD1 agrees at 7 bases. CDR3 length: 14 amino acids. The V gene's germline CDR1 is SQVTM and CDR2 ANQGSEA. Unmatched junction bases numbered 6, after V lost 6 bases and J lost 2 bases. CDR3 DNA sequence: TGCAGCGTCCGACAGGGTTCGACTAATGAAAAACTGTTTTTT. This gives the protein CSVRQGSTNEKLFF.

The J gene is TRBJ2-1, the V gene TRBV6-5; D possibly corresponds to TRBD2 (6 bases). The germline V gene has CDR1 MNHEY and CDR2 SVGAGI. The CDR3 loop spans 15 amino acids. V lost 6 bases and J lost 3, with 15 bases in between. The CDR3 region has the DNA TGTGCCAGCAGAGCATCCGGGACTGTCTACAATGAGCAGTTCTTC. Its protein is CASRASGTVYNEQFF.

The sample holds one count of this clone. The chain carries TRBV13 and TRBJ2-7; the D gene is possibly TRBD1 (6 bases). This CDR3 contains 15 residues. V lost 4 bases, J lost 3 bases, and 16 bases lay in between. Germline CDR1 PRHDT, CDR2 FYEKMQ (reference sequence). CDR3 nucleotides: TGTGCCAGCAGCTCCTATGGGGGCACAAGCTACGAGCAGTACTTC. This codes for CASSSYGGTSYEQYF.

The chain uses TRBV7-9 and TRBJ1-6, with 8 bases lining up with TRBD1. The CDR3 runs 16 residues. V shed 1 base, J shed 9 bases, and the junction held 8 bases outside the gene matches. Germline loops: CDR1 SEHNR, CDR2 FQNEAQ (reference sequence). The CDR3 sequence: CASSLGARGRGSPLHF. The CDR3 region has the DNA TGTGCCAGCAGCTTAGGGGCCAGGGGGCGAGGTTCACCCCTCCACTTT.

This clone was recorded once. This chain joins TRBV5-1 and TRBJ1-1; weak D call: TRBD1 (6 bases). This CDR3 has 12 residues. V lost 7 bases and J lost 1, with 8 bases in between. The germline CDR1 and CDR2 sequences are SGHRS and YFSETQ. CDR3: CASRQENTEAFF. CDR3 in DNA: TGCGCCAGCCGACAGGAGAACACTGAAGCTTTCTTT.

The chain combines TRBV5-5 with TRBJ1-6; TRBD1 might be the D (6 bases). This CDR3 spans 13 amino acids. The germline V gene encodes CDR1 SGHKS and CDR2 YYEKEE (reference sequence). V lost 2 bases and J 11 bases, leaving 11 bases between the germline ends. The CDR3 loop reads CASSLHRVTPLHF. For the CDR3, the DNA is TGTGCCAGCAGCTTACACAGGGTAACACCCCTCCACTTT. The full variable domain, completed using reference TRBV5-5 and TRBJ1-6, is DAGVTQSPTHLIKTRGQQVTLRCSPISGHKSVSWYQQVLGQGPQFIFQYYEKEERGRGNFPDRFSARQFPNYSSELNVNALLLGDSALYLCASSLHRVTPLHFGNGTRLTVT.

The chain uses TRBV5-6 and TRBJ1-3; D is uncertain. V lost 1 base, J lost 6 bases, and 5 bases lay in between. The CDR3 length is 12 residues. CDR1 and CDR2 (germline): SGHDT, YYEEEE. The CDR3 DNA is TGTGCCAGCAGCTTGCGACTAAACACCATATATTTT. Its translation is CASSLRLNTIYF. Together with reference TRBV5-6 and TRBJ1-3, the CDR3 gives the full variable domain: DAGVTQSPTHLIKTRGQQVTLRCSPKSGHDTVSWYQQALGQGPQFIFQYYEEEERQRGNFPDRFSGHQFPNYSSELNVNALLLGDSALYLCASSLRLNTIYFGEGSWLTVV.

This clone showed up just once. The chain links TRBV4-2 to TRBJ2-3, with 7 bases lining up with TRBD1. From germline, CDR1 is LGHNA and CDR2 YNFKEQ. This CDR3 has 15 amino acids. Trimming at V came to 1 base and at J to 6 bases, leaving 7 bases not matched to a gene. CDR3 bases: TGTGCCAGCAGCCAAGCCAGGGGGTCGTATGATACGCAGTATTTT. Translation gives CASSQARGSYDTQYF.

The CDR3 here is CAWSVVDGNQPQHF. The CDR3 bases are TGTGCCTGGAGTGTGGTGGACGGCAATCAGCCCCAGCATTTT. The gene calls are TRBV30 and TRBJ1-5; D unclear. There are 14 residues in the CDR3. V was pared by 0 bases and J by 2 bases, with 8 bases between. Germline V gene sequence: CDR1 GTSNPN, CDR2 SVGIG (reference sequence).

V gene TRBV5-1 combines with J gene TRBJ1-1; D uncertain. Deletions cut 0 bases from V and 4 bases from J, with 10 bases between. CDR3 size: 14 residues. Per the germline V gene, CDR1 is SGHRS and CDR2 is YFSETQ. The chain's CDR3 is CASSLVNVVTEAFF. The CDR3 nucleotides are TGCGCCAGCAGCTTGGTTAACGTGGTCACTGAAGCTTTCTTT.

J is TRBJ1-5 and V is TRBV19, with a tentative D call TRBD1 (6 bases). V gave up 6 bases and J gave up 4 bases, with 16 bases separating them. Germline V CDR1 and CDR2: LNHDA, SQIVND (reference sequence). The CDR3 is 15 amino acids. CDR3 DNA sequence: TGTGCCAGTAGCCAAAACCCGCAGGGGAATCAGCCCCAGCATTTT. Protein product: CASSQNPQGNQPQHF.

V and J are TRBV14 and TRBJ2-1; D not certain. Trimming took off 3 bases at V and 8 bases at J, with 5 bases between the two ends. From germline, CDR1 is SGHDN and CDR2 FVKESK. The CDR3 contains 11 residues. CDR3 nucleotides: TGTGCCAGCAGCCAGGGATATGAGCAGTTCTTC. Residues: CASSQGYEQFF.

This chain connects TRBV6-6 to TRBJ1-2; no reliable D call. The ends were cut back, 0 bases at V and 1 base at J, with 6 bases in the middle. The germline CDR1 and CDR2 sequences are MNHNY and SVGAGI (reference sequence). The CDR3 consists of 14 residues. The CDR3 sequence is CASSYSNGNYGYTF. DNA of the CDR3: TGTGCCAGCAGTTACTCCAACGGTAACTATGGCTACACCTTC.

V and J are TRBV29-1 and TRBJ1-2; no clear D. The germline V and J ends were trimmed by 1 base and 6 bases, with 15 bases remaining between them. The germline gives CDR1 SQVTM, CDR2 ANQGSEA. This CDR3 is built from 14 residues. DNA for the CDR3: TGCAGCGTTGAAGCAGCGGTGGTAAGGAATGGCTACACCTTC. It yields the protein CSVEAAVVRNGYTF.

This clone appeared once. This sequence joins TRBV2 and TRBJ1-5; weak D call: TRBD1 (6 bases). Germline CDR1 and CDR2: SNHLY and FYNNEI. V dropped 7 bases and J dropped 11 bases, with 18 bases sitting between them. This CDR3 comprises 13 residues. The CDR3 loop reads CASNRDTLIAQHF. CDR3 bases: TGTGCCAGCAACCGGGACACCCTAATTGCCCAGCATTTT.

This chain joins TRBV5-6 and TRBJ2-7; no clear D gene. The V gene's germline CDR1 is SGHDT and CDR2 YYEEEE. The CDR3 length is 17 residues. Trimming pared 3 bases from V and 1 base from J, leaving 20 bases between. The CDR3 DNA reads as TGTGCCAGCAGCTCGAGAATTCAGGCGCAACCTTCCTACGAGCAGTACTTC. Residues: CASSSRIQAQPSYEQYF.

The chain joins TRBV6-5 to TRBJ1-1, with a tentative D call TRBD1 (5 bases). The CDR3 length is 13 residues. The germline gives CDR1 MNHEY, CDR2 SVGAGI. The V gene lost 6 bases and the J gene lost 5 bases, with 13 bases spanning the gap. For the CDR3, the DNA is TGTGCCAGCAGCTGGGGGTTGGAAACTGAAGCTTTCTTT. It is translated as CASSWGLETEAFF.

This chain connects TRBV27 to TRBJ1-2, with TRBD1 identical over 8 bases. CDR3 size: 13 residues. Trimming took 6 bases from V and 7 from J; bases not matched to a gene: 7. Germline V gene data show CDR1 as MNHEY and CDR2 as SMNVEV (reference sequence). CDR3 nucleotide sequence: TGTGCCAGCAGCGGGGACAGGAAAGCTGGCTACACCTTC. Its protein product is CASSGDRKAGYTF.

The chain is built from TRBV5-5 and TRBJ2-3; 12 positions match TRBD2. The CDR3 is 16 amino acids. Trimming cost V 0 bases and J 3 bases; bases outside gene matches: 2. Germline V gene data show CDR1 as SGHKS and CDR2 as YYEKEE (reference sequence). The CDR3 region is CASSLATSGGTDTQYF. DNA of the CDR3: TGTGCCAGCAGCTTGGCCACTAGCGGGGGGACAGATACGCAGTATTTT. Full variable domain (rest looked up from reference TRBV5-5 and TRBJ2-3): DAGVTQSPTHLIKTRGQQVTLRCSPISGHKSVSWYQQVLGQGPQFIFQYYEKEERGRGNFPDRFSARQFPNYSSELNVNALLLGDSALYLCASSLATSGGTDTQYFGPGTRLTVL.